This TCR beta chain was recovered during a study of shared clonotypes between healthy human individuals. Study results and limitations: Represented genetic and exposure-history diversity was restricted by having few donors.

The CDR3 loop spans 16 amino acids. V shed 6 bases, J shed 6 bases, and the junction held 8 bases outside the gene matches. Germline CDR1 is MNHEY and CDR2 is SMNVEV (reference sequence). About this clone: The antigen remains unidentified.

The assay was immunoSEQ multiplex PCR, and TCRdb's table has in-frame clones only and misses some. The sample has approximately 980,000 clones; around three quarters are singletons. The origin of this receptor is a man younger than 30 in good health. The J gene is TRBJ1-6, the V gene TRBV27; 10 bases agree with TRBD1. The sample taken for sequencing was memory CD4+ T cells sorted from blood. Subset described: CD45RA-negative fraction. CDR3 sequence (DNA): TGTGCCAGCAGCCGAACGACAGGGGGCAGTAATTCACCCCTCCACTTT. It encodes CASSRTTGGSNSPLHF.